The sequence of this TCR beta chain was determined in a study of blood T cell repertoires in COVID-19. Study summary: PBMCs, B-cell-depleted T cells, or T cells were the source of the cDNA or gDNA that made up the material.

As handled by the study authors: Estimation of nucleated cell counts was performed using reference gene primer amplification. The assay was immunoSEQ multiplex PCR, and TCRdb's table has in-frame clones only and misses some. D and trimming were read from the DNA, whereas the V and J calls and clone size are those reported in that table. The repertoire has about 670,000 clones, approximately 90% of them found once; the top ten carry around 0.3%. The TCR originated in a woman under 30 with acute or convalescent COVID-19. Sequenced input: peripheral blood.

Written as DNA, the CDR3 is TGTGCCAGTAACACAGATGGCTCAGGTTCTGCGTCTGGGGCCAACGTCCTGACTTTC. This encodes CASNTDGSGSASGANVLTF. J is TRBJ2-6 and V is TRBV19; D unresolved. V was pared by 7 bases and J by 1 base, with 23 bases between. Germline-derived CDR1 and CDR2 are LNHDA and SQIVND (reference sequence). This CDR3 has 19 residues.